One and the same sample provided the 30 T cell receptor beta chains below, sequenced in a study of blood T cell repertoires in COVID-19. The data were produced by immunoSEQ multiplex PCR, yet TCRdb's version contains in-frame clones alone and is incomplete. This sample has under 200,000 clones, with roughly 80% found just once. The sequencing input was peripheral blood. All receptors come from a woman of 80 years or more with acute or convalescent COVID-19.

This clone was detected a few times. The chain links TRBV5-8 to TRBJ1-1; tentative D call: TRBD1 (5 bases). This CDR3 has 15 residues. Germline CDR1 and CDR2: SGHTS and YDEGEE. Trimming took 4 bases from V and 3 from J, leaving 16 bases between them. The CDR3 loop is CASSPTGQGDTEAFF. The CDR3 DNA sequence: TGTGCCAGCAGCCCCACCGGGCAGGGCGACACTGAAGCTTTCTTT. The full variable domain, rest sourced from reference TRBV5-8 and TRBJ1-1, is EAGVTQSPTHLIKTRGQQATLRCSPISGHTSVYWYQQALGLGLQFLLWYDEGEERNRGNFPPRFSGRQFPNYSSELNVNALELEDSALYLCASSPTGQGDTEAFFGQGTRLTVV.

The V call is TRBV7-2, the J call TRBJ1-5; a possible D gene is TRBD1 (5 bases). V lost 4 bases, J lost 8 bases, and 15 bases lay in between. The V gene's germline CDR1 is SGHTA and CDR2 FQGNSA. This CDR3 has 14 residues. CDR3: CASSSYFSREPQHF. For the CDR3, the DNA is TGTGCCAGCAGCTCCTATTTTAGCAGGGAGCCCCAGCATTTT.

This chain connects TRBV7-8 to TRBJ2-1; unclear D gene. The CDR3 has 14 residues. With 1 base removed from V and 6 bases from J, the gap between germline ends came to 10 bases. Germline V gives CDR1 SGHVS, CDR2 FQNEAQ. CDR3 nucleotides: TGTGCCAGCAGCTTAGGAGCTGCGAGCAATGAGCAGTTCTTC. As protein: CASSLGAASNEQFF. Supplemented by reference TRBV7-8 and TRBJ2-1, the full variable domain reads GAGVSQSPRYKVAKRGQDVALRCDPISGHVSLFWYQQALGQGPEFLTYFQNEAQLDKSGLPSDRFFAERPEGSVSTLKIQRTQQEDSAVYLCASSLGAASNEQFFGPGTRLTVL.

Details on this clone: This sample also contains other DNA sequences that code for the same CDR3. The chain joins TRBV5-6 to TRBJ1-6, with no clear D. CDR3 size: 14 residues. Germline lookup yields CDR1 SGHDT and CDR2 YYEEEE. V gave up 2 bases and J gave up 3 bases, with 6 bases separating them. The CDR3, as DNA: TGTGCCAGCAGCTTCGCAGGCTATAATTCACCCCTCCACTTT. Amino acids: CASSFAGYNSPLHF. The full variable domain, in which reference TRBV5-6 and TRBJ1-6 provide the parts outside the CDR3, is DAGVTQSPTHLIKTRGQQVTLRCSPKSGHDTVSWYQQALGQGPQFIFQYYEEEERQRGNFPDRFSGHQFPNYSSELNVNALLLGDSALYLCASSFAGYNSPLHFGNGTRLTVT.

This sequence joins TRBV7-9 and TRBJ2-7; 11 bases fit TRBD1. The CDR3 has 13 amino acids. V was clipped by 3 bases and J by 7 bases; unmatched bases: 2. Germline V gives CDR1 SEHNR, CDR2 FQNEAQ (reference sequence). The CDR3 DNA is TGTGCCAGCAGCTTCGGGACAGGGGGGGAGCAGTACTTC. It specifies CASSFGTGGEQYF.

The chain has TRBV2 and TRBJ1-1; D is ambiguous. CDR3 length: 14 residues. V was pared by 6 bases and J by 2 bases, with 13 bases between. The germline V gene has CDR1 SNHLY and CDR2 FYNNEI. The CDR3 loop reads CASRLGAANTEAFF. CDR3 coding DNA: TGTGCCAGCAGGCTAGGTGCAGCTAACACTGAAGCTTTCTTT. Full variable domain (remainder filled in from reference TRBV2 and TRBJ1-1): EPEVTQTPSHQVTQMGQEVILRCVPISNHLYFYWYRQILGQKVEFLVSFYNNEISEKSEIFDDQFSVERPDGSNFTLKIRSTKLEDSAMYFCASRLGAANTEAFFGQGTRLTVV.

This clone was detected only once. The rearrangement joins TRBV6-2 or TRBV6-3 to TRBJ2-4, with 7 bases matching TRBD2. Per the germline V gene, CDR1 is MNHEY and CDR2 is SVGEGT. V dropped 5 bases and J dropped 9; count of bases not matched to a gene: 4. The CDR3 runs 12 residues. In DNA form, the CDR3 reads TGTGCCAGCAGTACCACTAGCGTCATTCAGTACTTC. Translated: CASSTTSVIQYF.

This sequence joins TRBV18 and TRBJ2-2; 14 positions match TRBD2. V shed 0 bases and J 5 bases; nucleotides not matched to a gene: 5. Germline V gene data show CDR1 as KGHSH and CDR2 as LQKENI. The CDR3 is 18 amino acids. CDR3 protein: CASSPPTSGRALTGELFF. CDR3 nucleotide sequence: TGTGCCAGCTCACCACCGACTAGCGGGAGGGCGCTTACCGGGGAGCTGTTTTTT.

This chain links TRBV6-1 with TRBJ2-1, with D uncertain. The CDR3 runs to 16 residues. Germline loops: CDR1 MNHNS, CDR2 SASEGT. V lost 4 bases, J lost 0 bases, and 13 bases lay in between. CDR3 nucleotide sequence: TGTGCCAGCAGTGGAGGAGCCTTGAGCTCCTACAATGAGCAGTTCTTC. Its protein product is CASSGGALSSYNEQFF.

V gene TRBV5-6 combines with J gene TRBJ1-2; D is ambiguous. CDR3 length: 13 residues. Germline values: CDR1 SGHDT, CDR2 YYEEEE. With 2 bases removed from V and 8 bases from J, the gap between germline ends came to 13 bases. The CDR3: CASSFSPAQGYTF. The DNA of the CDR3 is TGTGCCAGCAGCTTCAGTCCCGCACAGGGCTACACCTTC.

The chain uses TRBV6-4 and TRBJ2-2, with TRBD2 matching over 11 bases. The CDR3 consists of 15 residues. V shed 8 bases and J 2 bases; nucleotides not matched to a gene: 4. From germline, CDR1 is MRHNA and CDR2 SNTAGT. The CDR3: CASATSGGNTGELFF. CDR3 nucleotide sequence: TGTGCCAGCGCTACTAGCGGGGGCAACACCGGGGAGCTGTTTTTT.

This chain joins TRBV5-1 and TRBJ1-5; possible D gene TRBD1, 6 bases. V was shortened by 2 bases and J by 0 bases, with 9 bases between the two germline ends. This CDR3 region has 15 residues. Looked up from germline, CDR1 is SGHRS and CDR2 is YFSETQ. CDR3 coding DNA: TGCGCCAGCAGCTTTCAAGGGGGTAGCAATCAGCCCCAGCATTTT. Translated, it gives CASSFQGGSNQPQHF.

The chain uses TRBV27 and TRBJ2-5; D call uncertain. This CDR3 region has 13 residues. Germline CDR1 is MNHEY and CDR2 is SMNVEV (reference sequence). Trimming took off 3 bases at V and 2 bases at J, with 7 bases between the two ends. Here the CDR3 reads CASSFHKQETQYF. CDR3 in DNA: TGTGCCAGCAGTTTTCACAAGCAAGAGACCCAGTACTTC.

The chain recombines TRBV29-1 with TRBJ2-1; D ambiguous. The CDR3 totals 11 residues. V was shortened by 7 bases and J by 5 bases, with 9 bases between the two germline ends. CDR1 SQVTM and CDR2 ANQGSEA come from the germline V gene. CDR3 in amino acids: CSATPNNEQFF. As DNA, the CDR3 is TGCAGCGCGACACCGAACAATGAGCAGTTCTTC.

This clone was observed a single time. This rearrangement joins TRBV2 to TRBJ1-1; 8 nucleotides match TRBD1. V lost 8 bases, J lost 4 bases, and 6 bases stayed unmatched. Germline CDR1 is SNHLY and CDR2 is FYNNEI. CDR3 length: 13 amino acids. This chain's CDR3 is CASGLGQGTEAFF. CDR3 nucleotides: TGTGCCAGCGGACTCGGACAGGGCACTGAAGCTTTCTTT.

The chain employs TRBV3-1 (or the pseudogene TRBV3-2) and TRBJ1-1, with a possible D match to TRBD1 (6 bases). This CDR3 contains 15 residues. The V gene lost 4 bases and the J gene lost 0 bases, with 12 bases spanning the gap. CDR1 and CDR2 (germline): LGHDT, YNNKEL (reference sequence). Here the CDR3 reads CASSLPGQLNTEAFF. The CDR3, as DNA: TGTGCCAGCAGCCTACCGGGACAATTGAACACTGAAGCTTTCTTT.

The chain employs TRBV27 and TRBJ1-5; 8 bases align to TRBD1. Per germline, CDR1 MNHEY and CDR2 SMNVEV (reference sequence). The CDR3 is 14 residues long. J gave up 1 base and V 7 bases, and 3 bases lay outside the gene matches. The CDR3 bases are TGTGCCAGCAATAGACAGGGGAGCAATCAGCCCCAGCATTTT. Translation: CASNRQGSNQPQHF.

The chain recombines TRBV4-2 with TRBJ2-4, with TRBD1 matching over 11 bases. V shed 1 base and J 6 bases; nucleotides not matched to a gene: 5. The CDR3 length is 16 residues. Per germline, CDR1 LGHNA and CDR2 YNFKEQ. CDR3 sequence reads: CASSQVWDRGRNIQYF. The CDR3 DNA reads as TGTGCCAGCAGCCAAGTTTGGGACAGGGGGAGAAACATTCAGTACTTC.

The DNA for the CDR3 is TGTGCCAGCAGCCGAGATTTAGCGGGAGGCTACGAGCAGTACTTC. Protein sequence: CASSRDLAGGYEQYF. The V and J genes are TRBV7-8 and TRBJ2-7, with 10 bases matching TRBD2. Trimming took 5 bases from V and 3 from J; bases not matched to a gene: 7. The V gene's germline CDR1 is SGHVS and CDR2 FQNEAQ. The CDR3 covers 15 residues.

The rearrangement uses TRBV7-8 and TRBJ2-3, with D unresolved. This CDR3 comprises 14 residues. The germline V gene has CDR1 SGHVS and CDR2 FQNEAQ. Trimming shortened V by 5 bases and J by 4 bases, and 13 bases separated the two germline ends. Here the CDR3 DNA reads TGTGCCAGCAGCGAGGAGAATCCACCAGATACGCAGTATTTT. This gives the protein CASSEENPPDTQYF.

The chain uses TRBV19 and TRBJ1-1, with 10 bases identical to TRBD1. Trimming cost V 6 bases and J 4 bases; bases outside gene matches: 11. The CDR3 sequence is 16 residues long. Germline V CDR1 and CDR2: LNHDA, SQIVND (reference sequence). The CDR3 sequence: CASRLGTGVWSTEAFF. CDR3 coding DNA: TGTGCCAGTAGACTCGGGACAGGGGTTTGGAGCACTGAAGCTTTCTTT. The entire variable domain, with the rest obtained from reference TRBV19 and TRBJ1-1, is as follows: DGGITQSPKYLFRKEGQNVTLSCEQNLNHDAMYWYRQDPGQGLRLIYYSQIVNDFQKGDIAEGYSVSREKKESFPLTVTSAQKNPTAFYLCASRLGTGVWSTEAFFGQGTRLTVV.

The chain uses TRBV5-1 and TRBJ2-2; no firm D call. This CDR3 has 16 amino acids. The ends were cut back, 1 base at V and 0 bases at J, with 10 bases in the middle. Germline assignment: CDR1 SGHRS and CDR2 YFSETQ. The DNA of the CDR3 is TGCGCCAGCAGCTTGTTCGCAGGTTCGAACACCGGGGAGCTGTTTTTT. Its protein is CASSLFAGSNTGELFF.

This chain links TRBV29-1 with TRBJ1-3; D may be TRBD1 (5 bases). The CDR3 totals 15 residues. The V end was cut by 1 base, the J end by 0 bases, with 10 bases between. CDR1 SQVTM and CDR2 ANQGSEA come from the germline V gene. The CDR3 loop reads CSVEVSRASGNTIYF. CDR3 nucleotide sequence: TGCAGCGTTGAAGTCAGCAGGGCCTCTGGAAACACCATATATTTT.

This chain joins TRBV5-3 and TRBJ1-6; no definite D call. Being an ORF, TRBV5-3 has a function that is uncertain. V was pared by 0 bases and J by 6 bases, with 10 bases between. The CDR3 has 15 amino acids. The CDR3 protein is CARSLAQALNSPLHF. CDR3 sequence (DNA): TGTGCCAGAAGCTTGGCCCAGGCTCTTAATTCACCCCTCCACTTT.

The CDR3 spells CASSTKPGGHEKLFF. The DNA for the CDR3 is TGCGCCAGCAGCACCAAACCAGGGGGACATGAAAAACTGTTTTTT. The chain is built from TRBV4-3 and TRBJ1-4; 7 nucleotides agree with TRBD1. The CDR3 runs 15 residues. J was trimmed by 6 bases and V by 5 bases; bases with no gene match: 9. Per the germline V gene, CDR1 is LGHNA and CDR2 is YSLEER.

This clone was seen only once. The chain carries TRBV28 and TRBJ2-1; D perhaps matches TRBD1 (5 bases). The V gene lost 5 bases and the J gene lost 2 bases, with 13 bases spanning the gap. The CDR3 is made up of 15 amino acids. CDR1 and CDR2 from the germline V gene are MDHEN and SYDVKM. In DNA form, the CDR3 reads TGTGCCAGCAGTCCCCTTGACAGAGCCTACAATGAGCAGTTCTTC. It translates to CASSPLDRAYNEQFF.

The CDR3 bases are TGTGCCATCAGTGAGTCGGAAGGGGCCTACAATGAGCAGTTCTTC. This sequence encodes CAISESEGAYNEQFF. The genes are TRBV10-3 and TRBJ2-1, with D perhaps TRBD1 (5 bases). Germline CDR1 ENHRY, CDR2 SYGVKD. The CDR3 contains 15 residues. The germline V and J ends were trimmed by 0 bases and 2 bases, with 8 bases remaining between them.

The V and J genes are TRBV19 and TRBJ1-2; D perhaps matches TRBD1 (6 bases). Per germline, CDR1 LNHDA and CDR2 SQIVND (reference sequence). This CDR3 comprises 15 residues. With 5 bases removed from V and 4 bases from J, the gap between germline ends came to 17 bases. DNA of the CDR3: TGTGCCAGTAGTCCCGAGGGGGGGTCACCCTATGGCTACACCTTC. This gives the protein CASSPEGGSPYGYTF.

The chain combines TRBV9 with TRBJ2-1, with 9 bases fitting TRBD2. CDR1 is SGDLS, CDR2 YYNGEE, per germline. With V trimmed by 3 bases and J by 2 bases, 3 bases remained unmatched. CDR3 length: 15 amino acids. The DNA for the CDR3 is TGTGCCAGCAGCGCAAGACTAGCGGCCTACAATGAGCAGTTCTTC. It translates to CASSARLAAYNEQFF.

CDR3 bases: TGCAGCGATCTGCCGGGAAATGGAGAGACCCAGTACTTC. It yields the protein CSDLPGNGETQYF. This chain uses TRBV29-1 with TRBJ2-5; tentative D call: TRBD2 (5 bases). Germline V gene lookup returns CDR1 SQVTM and CDR2 ANQGSEA. V lost 7 bases, J lost 4 bases, and 16 bases lay in between. The CDR3 runs 13 residues.